Below, one TCR beta chain is given with its context. Its antigen is unknown. These data belong to a study of early T cells in non-severe SARS-CoV-2 infection. Turning to the study itself: Whole-blood bulk RNA, unsorted, was sequenced, and chains were unpaired.

Broader study findings: Private and CD4 specificities were missed by VDJdb matching, skewed to anti-spike CD8.

The V and J ends lost 8 bases and 7 bases respectively, with 21 bases between them. Germline assignment: CDR1 LNHDA and CDR2 SQIVND (reference sequence). The CDR3 runs 15 residues. Unique molecular identifiers tagged individual cDNA molecules. TCRdb processed the 5' RACE reads anew with MiXCR; each CDR3 protein has one entry. Among about 70,000 distinct CDR3 sequences listed, about 14% were seen once. The source was whole blood, collected at baseline. The receptor comes from an adult who was a healthcare worker with PCR-confirmed SARS-CoV-2 infection or an uninfected control (not recorded which). V is TRBV19 and J is TRBJ2-1; D perhaps matches TRBD2 (6 bases). The CDR3 DNA sequence: TGTGCCAGTTCAATAGGGCTAGCGATGCGAAATGAGCAGTTCTTC. This translates into CASSIGLAMRNEQFF.